What follows are 6 T cell receptor beta chains derived from one specimen sequenced in a study of CD8 T cells in ankylosing spondylitis. General study findings and limits: There was a TCR beta motif, made of several highly homologous variants, that appeared characteristic of ankylosing spondylitis blood.

Each CDR3 protein gets one entry after TCRdb re-called the 5' RACE reads with MiXCR. Among hundreds of thousands of distinct CDR3 sequences listed, about 11% were seen once. No antigen has been identified for these receptors. Sequencing input: blood, either unsorted or a sorted T cell fraction (not recorded which). The receptors come from a male donor with ankylosing spondylitis.

This clonotype has just a few counts. This sequence joins TRBV7-2 and TRBJ2-1, with TRBD2 as a possible D gene (6 bases). The CDR3 has 14 amino acids. Trimming took off 4 bases at V and 5 bases at J, with 12 bases between the two ends. Germline loops: CDR1 SGHTA, CDR2 FQGNSA. This chain's CDR3 is CASSSRAGHNEQFF. CDR3 DNA: TGTGCCAGCAGCTCCAGAGCGGGTCACAATGAGCAGTTCTTC.

The chain recombines TRBV4-3 with TRBJ2-3; D may be TRBD2 (5 bases). The CDR3 runs 13 residues. Looked up from germline, CDR1 is LGHNA and CDR2 is YSLEER. With 5 bases removed from V and 4 bases from J, the gap between germline ends came to 10 bases. The CDR3 sequence: CASSEGRADTQYF. CDR3 coding DNA: TGCGCCAGCAGCGAGGGTCGGGCAGATACGCAGTATTTT.

This clonotype was observed a handful of times. The genes are TRBV28 and TRBJ2-5; D is uncertain. The CDR3 is 11 residues long. From germline, CDR1 is MDHEN and CDR2 SYDVKM. V was cut by 4 bases and J by 9 bases, with 9 bases left in between. CDR3 in amino acids: CASSWRGPQYF. DNA of the CDR3: TGTGCCAGCAGTTGGAGAGGTCCCCAGTACTTC.

This clonotype was counted between two and nine times. The V call is TRBV2, the J call TRBJ1-5; 9 nucleotides agree with TRBD1. Germline V CDR1 and CDR2: SNHLY, FYNNEI. This CDR3 contains 14 residues. V dropped 4 bases and J dropped 6; count of bases not matched to a gene: 4. CDR3 coding DNA: TGTGCCAGCAGTGCCGGGACAGGGATTCAGCCCCAGCATTTT. This translates into CASSAGTGIQPQHF.

This clonotype was seen a handful of times. The chain is built from TRBV20-1 and TRBJ2-7, with D perhaps matching TRBD2 (5 bases). Between the trimmed V and J ends, which lost 5 bases and 4 bases, there was a span of 18 bases. The CDR3 has 14 amino acids. Germline-derived CDR1 and CDR2 are DFQATT and SNEGSKA (reference sequence). Here the CDR3 DNA reads TGCAGTGCTGCGAACCGGGGAGAGATTTACGAGCAGTACTTC. It encodes CSAANRGEIYEQYF.

This clonotype has just a few counts. This sequence joins TRBV10-3 and TRBJ1-6, with TRBD1 matching 8 bases. CDR3 length: 16 amino acids. Germline-derived CDR1 and CDR2 are ENHRY and SYGVKD. With V trimmed by 5 bases and J by 14 bases, 17 bases remained unmatched. The CDR3, as DNA: TGTGCCATCAGTCTACAGGGGGTTCGGGTTAATTCCACCCTCCACTTT. Translated, it gives CAISLQGVRVNSTLHF.